Sequencing of this TCR beta chain was carried out in a study of shared clonotypes between healthy human individuals (TCRdb year 2020). Background on the whole study: Three men and a couple of women, aged 18 to 49 years, made up the cohort. To increase sequencing depth and limit assay-specific biases, TCR repertoire library preparation and sequencing were carried out by different laboratories using diverse techniques. To estimate repertoire size and how much clonotypes are shared between individuals, the study performed deep sequencing of blood TCR repertoires from 4 to 6 healthy adults. For each donor, CD4 naive and CD4 memory were each run on three plates, CD8 naive on two plates, and CD8 memory on one plate. Leukapheresis yielded between about 0.85 and 9 billion PBMCs per donor.

The donors were healthy, HIV-negative adults who had no recently reported acute infections or vaccinations. All donors were Caucasian adults living in Nashville, Tennessee, USA. CD8 memory samples consisted of magnetically selected CD45RO+ cells combined with CCR7-negative CD45RA+ effector memory (TemRA) cells. Blood was obtained by leukapheresis, after which PBMCs were separated by Ficoll-Histopaque density gradient centrifugation and cryopreserved in liquid nitrogen vapor phase. Analytical flow cytometry was used to check the purity and quantity of each magnetically sorted T cell population. Genomic DNA was isolated from each sorted fraction and quantified by UV absorbance on a Nanodrop 2000c. In its sample, this clone was seen many times. The target of this receptor is not known. Base qualities were left out, and no much larger clone turns up one base away. TCR CDR3 regions were amplified from genomic DNA by multiplex PCR using the deep immunoSEQ assay. Genomic DNA extracted from each cell subset was distributed evenly over all wells of several immunoSEQ 96-well plates, and each plate served as one replicate. Each replicate PCR for sorted subsets received around 200 ng genomic DNA, equal to tens of thousands of T cell genomes. The purified libraries were quantified using a Qubit 3.0 fluorometer, sized with a Bioanalyzer 2100, and then quantified again using the KAPA Library Quantification kit. Every immunoSEQ 96-well plate was sequenced on a separate single-read 150-cycle Illumina NextSeq 550 flow cell. Per the authors' processing: Because the immunoSEQ output included only junctional sequences and no quality scores, the filtering could not be the same as the filtering used for full-length reads. To assign V/J genes and CDR3, sequences were annotated against IMGT germline references using PyIR, a Python wrapper for IgBLAST v1.9. Reads were removed for weak V/J assignments (E-value above 1e-6), missing CDR3, stop codons, out-of-frame junctions, or ambiguous translated residues. V3J clonotypes were defined by identical inferred V gene, J gene, and CDR3 amino acid sequence. Percentage overlap between repertoires was computed as shared unique clonotypes divided by the size of the smaller repertoire. Three approaches were used to assess repertoire richness: RTK rarefaction, the Chao1 estimator, and Recon v2.1 estimates of unobserved clonotypes. Generation probabilities for all TCRbeta clonotypes obtained by the gDNA method from several donors were computed using OLGA. TCRdb holds this immuneACCESS table with in-frame rearrangements only. Some clones are missing; in checked studies, unresolved V genes explain under half, and the rest has no known cause. The DNA gave D and trimming, while V, J and clone size come from that table. Present in this sample are about 79,000 clones, over 55% of which were seen just once. The ten biggest clones cover around 50% of the sample.

Overall study outcomes, separate from this receptor: Clonotypes shared by all four sorted-subset donors showed higher generation probabilities than non-shared clonotypes. Because the study included only a small number of donors, the genetic and exposure-history diversity represented was limited. Pairwise subsampling led to the expectation that sequencing depth would affect the degree of clonotype sharing among donors. Sampling was restricted to blood, and TCR repertoires in tissues likely differ from the TCR repertoires found in blood. Naive subsets generally had larger estimated clonotype richness than memory subsets. When a handful of donors were compared, the shared fraction of clonotypes was around 5.1% for naive CD4, about 4% for naive CD8, roughly 2.5% for memory CD4, and 0.35% to 0.4% for memory CD8. Rarefaction of sorted-subset datasets indicated incomplete sequencing despite the large sequencing depth.

The V end gives up 0 bases and the J end 4 bases, leaving 3 bases in the junction not matched to a gene. CDR1 and CDR2 are read off the germline V gene as KGHSY and FQNENV. CDR3 length: 15 amino acids, cysteine to phenylalanine. Only the CDR3 DNA stays, 45 bases, in frame from base 1. This chain is built from TRBV16 and TRBJ2-7; TRBD1 aligns with 10 central bases. The receptor was isolated from a man aged 25 to 45 in good health. The sample was memory CD8+ T cells sorted from blood. Read against the paper, the sample's cell subset or site label means: CD45RO+ cells pooled with CCR7-negative TemRA cells. The nucleotides are TGTGCCAGCAGCCAATCAGTGGGACAGGGGTACGAGCAGTACTTC. It specifies CASSQSVGQGYEQYF.